This T cell receptor (beta chain) is from a study of cytotoxic CD8 clonotypes in ibrutinib-treated CLL. The wider study: Responses: roughly 24 partial, 2 complete; after median approximately 67 months, about 15 stayed remitted, approximately twelve progressed.

Clones were read by immunoSEQ multiplex PCR, and TCRdb kept only the in-frame ones, dropping some. This sample has about 15,000 clones, with about 61% found just once. Overall study results and limits: Clonality rose at ibrutinib response, held steady in sustained remission, and fell toward baseline at progression. At the start, clonality exceeded age-matched healthy donors and followed circulating CD8+ T-cell counts.

In regard to this clone: As yet, its antigen is unknown. This sample includes further DNA sequences coding for the same CDR3.

V shed 4 bases and J shed 5 bases, with 4 bases lying between them. This CDR3 has 11 residues. Germline CDR1 reads MNHEY; CDR2 reads SVGAGI. The receptor was isolated from a human donor with chronic lymphocytic leukemia. The material was PBMCs, obtained before ibrutinib treatment. This rearrangement joins TRBV6-5 to TRBJ2-3; D ambiguous. CDR3 DNA: TGTGCCAGCAGTTTGGGAGATACGCAGTATTTT. As protein: CASSLGDTQYF.